This T cell receptor (beta chain) came from a study of prognosis after radiotherapy for stage I lung cancer. Study in general: Those with stage I non-small cell lung cancer who took part were enrolled between April 2018 and January 2019. While over 12 patients showed no significant progression after radiotherapy, a few developed distant metastases at a median of approximately 7 months.

Among the patients, all were node-negative on CT and PET/CT, and none had received prior chemotherapy or radiotherapy or had other malignancies. A volume of 4.5 to 7 milliliters of peripheral blood was collected by draw at each of two time points. At least ten counts were recorded for this clonotype. The authors amplified TCR beta CDR3 from genomic DNA using two-round multiplex PCR. Primers were specific to each TRBV and TRBJ gene in first-round PCR. TCRdb analysed the multiplex PCR reads with MiXCR anew, one entry per CDR3 protein. The sample has fewer than 40,000 distinct CDR3 sequences; 30% to 35% are singletons. The input for sequencing was PBMCs, taken before or after stereotactic body radiation therapy (not recorded which). This TCR was recovered from a donor older than 45 with non-small cell lung cancer.

CDR3 coding DNA: TGTGCCAGCAGCTCGACCCGGGGCTCGAGAACCCAGTACTTC. It specifies CASSSTRGSRTQYF. The V and J genes are TRBV11-3 and TRBJ2-5; D may be TRBD1 or TRBD2 (5 bases each). This CDR3 is 14 amino acids long. Germline V gives CDR1 SGHNT, CDR2 YENEEA. Trimming took 4 bases from V and 8 from J, leaving 17 bases between them.